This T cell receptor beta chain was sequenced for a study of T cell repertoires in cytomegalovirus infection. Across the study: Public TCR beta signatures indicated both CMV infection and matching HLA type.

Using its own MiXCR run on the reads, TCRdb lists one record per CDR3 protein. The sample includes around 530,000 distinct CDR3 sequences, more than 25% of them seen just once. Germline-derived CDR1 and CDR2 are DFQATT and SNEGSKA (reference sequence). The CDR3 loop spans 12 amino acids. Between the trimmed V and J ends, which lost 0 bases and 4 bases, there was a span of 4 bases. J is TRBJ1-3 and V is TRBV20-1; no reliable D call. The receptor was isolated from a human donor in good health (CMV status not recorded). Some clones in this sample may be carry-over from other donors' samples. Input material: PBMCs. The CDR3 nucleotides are TGCAGTGCTAGAGATTCCGGAAACACCATATATTTT. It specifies CSARDSGNTIYF.